A selection of T cell receptor beta chains follows, all from one sample in a study of beta chain features in type 1 diabetes. The repertoire was sequenced with immunoSEQ multiplex PCR; TCRdb's copy has only in-frame clones and lacks some. The table lists about 360,000 clones, roughly 13% of them singletons. The sequenced sample was naive CD4+ T cells from blood. These receptors all stem from a man between 18 and 29 years old in good health. Both conserved end residues are part of each CDR3. D genes are given only for firm matches. A clone size is listed for some rows: how often the clone was seen (once, few, many), or a class if it is expanded.

TRBV4-3	TRBJ2-5	few	-	TGCGCCAGCAGCCAGGGGGGGCCGGGACAGGCGGCGCAAGAGACCCAGTACTTC	CASSQGGPGQAAQETQYF
TRBV15	TRBJ1-4	-	TRBD1	TGTGCCACCAGCAGAGGTTTTGGGACAGGCGAGTCGGAACTGTTTTTT	CATSRGFGTGESELFF
TRBV28	TRBJ2-5	-	-	TGTGCCAGCAGTTTACCCGGGTCTGGCTGGACCCAGTACTTC	CASSLPGSGWTQYF
TRBV19	TRBJ1-2	-	-	TGTGCCAGTAGTACAGGACAAGGGATCTATGGCTACACCTTC	CASSTGQGIYGYTF
TRBV6-5	TRBJ1-4	-	-	TGTGCCAGCAGTTACGATTGGCAATCTGAAAAACTGTTTTTT	CASSYDWQSEKLFF
TRBV7-2	TRBJ2-1	few	-	TGTGCCAGCAGCTTGGGAGTGAGTGAGCAGTTCTTC	CASSLGVSEQFF
TRBV5-6	TRBJ2-3	-	-	TGTGCCAGCAGCTTGTGGGCGGGGCTCCGCACAGATACGCAGTATTTT	CASSLWAGLRTDTQYF
TRBV5-5	TRBJ2-5	-	-	TGTGCCAGCAGCTTAAACAGGGAAGAGACCCAGTACTTC	CASSLNREETQYF
TRBV5-4	TRBJ1-2	few	TRBD1	TGTGCCAGCAGCCCGGACAGGGGCAGTGGCTACACCTTC	CASSPDRGSGYTF
TRBV27	TRBJ2-1	few	-	TGTGCCAGCAGCACGATCGGGAGAGGCTATGAGCAGTTCTTC	CASSTIGRGYEQFF
TRBV5-1	TRBJ2-3	-	-	TGCGCCAGCAGCTATCAGGGAATTAATCTGGATACGCAGTATTTT	CASSYQGINLDTQYF
TRBV28	TRBJ2-7	few	TRBD1	TGTGCCAGCAGTTTACCGACAGGGGTGGAGCAGTACTTC	CASSLPTGVEQYF
TRBV30	TRBJ2-1	-	-	TGTGCCTGGACGACCCCGGACTACAACAATGAGCAGTTCTTC	CAWTTPDYNNEQFF
TRBV28	TRBJ2-5	-	-	TGTGCCAGCAGCTATGGTGCGGGTTGGGAGACCCAGTACTTC	CASSYGAGWETQYF
TRBV4-2	TRBJ2-5	-	TRBD2	TGTGCCAGCAGCCAAGAAGGATTAGCGGGAGGGCGGGAGACCCAGTACTTC	CASSQEGLAGGRETQYF
TRBV5-1	TRBJ2-1	-	TRBD2	TGCGCCAGCAGCCGGCGGACTAGCGGGGGGGAAGAGCAGTTCTTC	CASSRRTSGGEEQFF
TRBV5-4	TRBJ1-2	few	-	TGTGCCAGCAGCTTGCGGGGATCGAGCTATGGCTACACCTTC	CASSLRGSSYGYTF
TRBV15	TRBJ1-2	few	-	TGTGCCACCAGCAGAGCTGCGGGAGTAGATGGCTACACCTTC	CATSRAAGVDGYTF
TRBV29-1	TRBJ2-1	-	TRBD1	TGCAGCGCCCCAACAGGGGCCAGCTCCTACAATGAGCAGTTCTTC	CSAPTGASSYNEQFF
TRBV5-1	TRBJ2-4	-	TRBD1	TGCGCCAGCAGCGTACTACAGGGGGCTGCCAAAAACATTCAGTACTTC	CASSVLQGAAKNIQYF
TRBV21-1	TRBJ1-5	few	-	TGTGCCAGCAGCTCTAAGGCGGGGGAGCCCCAGCATTTT	CASSSKAGEPQHF
TRBV18	TRBJ2-5	-	-	TGTGCCAGCTCACCAAACCGGGAAGAGACCCAGTACTTC	CASSPNREETQYF
TRBV29-1	TRBJ2-1	few	-	TGCAGCGCTGGGGCAGGTAGCTCCTACAATGAGCAGTTCTTC	CSAGAGSSYNEQFF